This T cell receptor (beta chain) was captured in a study of cytomegalovirus exposure and HLA in healthy donors. The PCR had 60 Vbeta and 13 Jbeta primers. The table came from immunoSEQ multiplex PCR; TCRdb's copy has only in-frame clones and leaves some out. Here the sample spans approximately 150,000 clones, about 71% being singletons. Regarding this clone: The antigen remains undetermined.

Notes on the study in general: 164 TCR beta chains were listed as cytomegalovirus-associated.

This TCR derives from a man in his fifties in good health and CMV-seronegative. The sequenced sample was PBMCs.

The CDR3 protein is CASEGGEGGELFF. CDR3 nucleotides: TGTGCTAGTGAAGGGGGTGAGGGCGGGGAGCTGTTTTTT. The chain uses TRBV12-5 and TRBJ2-2; tentative D call: TRBD1 (6 bases). Trimming pared 7 bases from V and 7 bases from J, leaving 13 bases between. The CDR3 runs to 13 residues. CDR1 is LGHNT, CDR2 FRNRAP, per germline. Together with reference TRBV12-5 and TRBJ2-2, the CDR3 gives the full variable domain: DARVTQTPRHKVTEMGQEVTMRCQPILGHNTVFWYRQTMMQGLELLAYFRNRAPLDDSGMPKDRFSAEMPDATLATLKIQPSEPRDSAVYFCASEGGEGGELFFGEGSRLTVL.